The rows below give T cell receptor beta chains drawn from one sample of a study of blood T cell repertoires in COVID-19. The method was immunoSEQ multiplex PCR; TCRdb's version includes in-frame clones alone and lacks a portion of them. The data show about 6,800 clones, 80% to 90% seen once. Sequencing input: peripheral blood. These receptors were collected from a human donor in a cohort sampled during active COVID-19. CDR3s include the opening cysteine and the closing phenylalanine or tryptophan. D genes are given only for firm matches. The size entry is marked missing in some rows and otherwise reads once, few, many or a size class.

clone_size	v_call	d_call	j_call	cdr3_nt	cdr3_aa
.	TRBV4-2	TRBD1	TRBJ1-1	TGTGCCAGCAGCCAAGAGAACAGGGGGACTGAAGCTTTCTTT	CASSQENRGTEAFF
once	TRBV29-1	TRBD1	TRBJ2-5	TGCAGCGCACGCCAGGGGGAAGAGACCCAGTACTTC	CSARQGEETQYF
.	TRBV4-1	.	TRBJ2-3	TGCGCCAGCGGAGGGGTTGGAACAGATACGCAGTATTTT	CASGGVGTDTQYF
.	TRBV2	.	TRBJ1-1	TGTGCCAGCAAGGAGGGCAGGTCGAGATCTTTCTTT	CASKEGRSRSFF
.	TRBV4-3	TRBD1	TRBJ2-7	TGCGCCAGCAGCCAAGTGGCTACAGGGGGTGGCTACGAGCAGTACTTC	CASSQVATGGGYEQYF
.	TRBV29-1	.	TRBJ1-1	TGCAGCGTTGGGGGGACTGCGAACACTGAAGCTTTCTTT	CSVGGTANTEAFF
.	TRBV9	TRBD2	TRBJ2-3	TGTGCCAGCAGCCTCCGTCGGGGGGGCGCAGATACGCAGTATTTT	CASSLRRGGADTQYF
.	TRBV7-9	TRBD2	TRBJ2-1	TGTGCCAGCAGCCCCTGGACTAGCGGGAGTGTCGATGAGCAGTTCTTC	CASSPWTSGSVDEQFF
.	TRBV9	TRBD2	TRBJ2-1	TGTGCCAGCAGCGCAATAGCGGGAGGTTCCTACAATGAGCAGTTCTTC	CASSAIAGGSYNEQFF
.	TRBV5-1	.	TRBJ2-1	TGCGCCAGCAGCTTGGAAACAGGGCGGGGGAGCAATGAGCAGTTCTTC	CASSLETGRGSNEQFF
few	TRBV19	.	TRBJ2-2	TGTGCCAGTAGTCCGCTGGGAGGGAACACCGGGGAGCTGTTTTTT	CASSPLGGNTGELFF
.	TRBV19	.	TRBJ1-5	TGTGCCAGTAGTATCTGGGAGTATAGCAATCAGCCCCAGCATTTT	CASSIWEYSNQPQHF
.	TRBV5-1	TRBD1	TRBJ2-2	TGCGCCAGCAGCTACGGGACAGCCAACACCGGGGAGCTGTTTTTT	CASSYGTANTGELFF
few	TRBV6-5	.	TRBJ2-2	TGTGCCACCTTAGCGAGCACCGGGGAGCTGTTTTTT	CATLASTGELFF
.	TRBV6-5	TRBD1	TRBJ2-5	TGTGCCAGCAGAGAGACAGGGGAAGAGACCCAGTACTTC	CASRETGEETQYF
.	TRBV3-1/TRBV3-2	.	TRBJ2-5	TGTGCCAGCTCTAGCGAGGGGGAGACCCAGTACTTC	CASSSEGETQYF
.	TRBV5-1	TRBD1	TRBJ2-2	TGCGCCAGCAGCTTGGTAGAACAGGGGGCTTTGGCCGGGGAGCTGTTTTTT	CASSLVEQGALAGELFF
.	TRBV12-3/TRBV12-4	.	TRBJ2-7	TGTGCCAGCAGTTTCTTTCCCTCCGAGCAGTACTTC	CASSFFPSEQYF
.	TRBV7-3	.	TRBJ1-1	TGTGCCAGCAGCTTAAGGGGAGCTCTGGGCACTGAAGCTTTCTTT	CASSLRGALGTEAFF
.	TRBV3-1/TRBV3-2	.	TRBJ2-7	TGTGCCAGCAGCGCAACAGGTGAGCAGTACTTC	CASSATGEQYF
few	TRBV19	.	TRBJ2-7	TGTGCCACGGCGGAGCGGGGACATCGCGGCTACGAGCAGTACTTC	CATAERGHRGYEQYF
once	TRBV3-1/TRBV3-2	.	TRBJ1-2	TGTGCCAGCAGTAGTACTAACTATGGCTACACCTTC	CASSSTNYGYTF
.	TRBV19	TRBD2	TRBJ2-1	TGTGCCAGTAGCACCCTAGCGGGCTCTGGGGATGAGCAGTTCTTC	CASSTLAGSGDEQFF
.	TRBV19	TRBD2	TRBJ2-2	TGTGCCAGTAGTAGAGGGACTAGCGGGCCCGGGGAGCTGTTTTTT	CASSRGTSGPGELFF
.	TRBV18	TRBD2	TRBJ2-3	TGTGCCAGCTCACCCATGCGGGGGGGGAGCACAGATACGCAGTATTTT	CASSPMRGGSTDTQYF
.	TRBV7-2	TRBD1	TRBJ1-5	TGTGCCAGCAGCTTGCGGGACAGTGGTCAGCCCCAGCATTTT	CASSLRDSGQPQHF
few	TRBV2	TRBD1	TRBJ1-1	TGTGCCAGCAGTACCAACCAAGGACAGGGGGTCCTGAACACTGAAGCTTTCTTT	CASSTNQGQGVLNTEAFF
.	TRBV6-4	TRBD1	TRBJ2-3	TGTGCCAGCAGTGACGGTGGGACAGGCGCAGATACGCAGTATTTT	CASSDGGTGADTQYF
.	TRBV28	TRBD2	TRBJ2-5	TGTGCCAGCACCGGAGGACTAGCGGAACCTCAAGAGACCCAGTACTTC	CASTGGLAEPQETQYF
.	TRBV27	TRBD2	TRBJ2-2	TGTGCCAGCAGACGGACTAGCGGGGGCCCGAGAACCGGGGAGCTGTTTTTT	CASRRTSGGPRTGELFF
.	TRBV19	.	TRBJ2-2	TGTGCCAGTAGTATCTCCTGGAACACCGGGGAGCTGTTTTTT	CASSISWNTGELFF
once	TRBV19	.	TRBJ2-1	TGTGCCAGTAGTCCCTCCAGGGGTAGGTACAATGAGCAGTTCTTC	CASSPSRGRYNEQFF
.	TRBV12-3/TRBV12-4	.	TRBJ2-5	TGTGCCAGCAGGCCAGCTGGGGGGGAGACCCAGTACTTC	CASRPAGGETQYF
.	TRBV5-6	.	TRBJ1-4	TGTGCCAGCAGCTTGGGTGGCGGGGAAAAACTGTTTTTT	CASSLGGGEKLFF
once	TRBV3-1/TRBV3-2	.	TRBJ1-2	TGTGCCAGCAGCCAAGGGGCAACTAACTATGGCTACACCTTC	CASSQGATNYGYTF
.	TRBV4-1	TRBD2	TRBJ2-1	TGCGCCAGCAGGCACGGACTAGCCTTGGACAATGAGCAGTTCTTC	CASRHGLALDNEQFF
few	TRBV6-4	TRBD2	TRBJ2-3	TGTGCCAGCAGTGTTGAAGCGGGAGACGATACGCAGTATTTT	CASSVEAGDDTQYF
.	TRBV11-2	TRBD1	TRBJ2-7	TGTGCCAGCAGCTTAGATTGGGACAGGGGTGGAGAGCAGTACTTC	CASSLDWDRGGEQYF
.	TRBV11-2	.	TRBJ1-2	TGTGCCAGCAGCTTACACCCCGCGGACTATGGCTACACCTTC	CASSLHPADYGYTF
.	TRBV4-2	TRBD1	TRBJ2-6	TGTGCCAGCAGCCAGACAGGGTCCGGGGCCAACGTCCTGACTTTC	CASSQTGSGANVLTF
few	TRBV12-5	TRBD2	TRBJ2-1	TGTGCTAGTGGTTTGGTACTAGCGGAATACAATGAGCAGTTCTTC	CASGLVLAEYNEQFF
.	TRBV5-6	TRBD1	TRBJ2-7	TGTGCCAGCAGCTTGGTGCCGCCGGGACAGGGCCTGTACGAGCAGTACTTC	CASSLVPPGQGLYEQYF
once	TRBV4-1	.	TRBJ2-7	TGCGCCAGCAGAAACACAGAAACTGCCTACGAGCAGTACTTC	CASRNTETAYEQYF
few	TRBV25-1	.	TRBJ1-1	TGTGCCAGCAGTGAATATGGGGGGGCTACTGAAGCTTTCTTT	CASSEYGGATEAFF
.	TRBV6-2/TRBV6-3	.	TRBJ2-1	TGTGCCAGCAGTTTACAGGAGACCAATGAGCAGTTCTTC	CASSLQETNEQFF
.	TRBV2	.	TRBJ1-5	TGTGCCAGCAGTGAAGGGTGGCAGATAAATCAGCCCCAGCATTTT	CASSEGWQINQPQHF
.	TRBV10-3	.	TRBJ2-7	TGTGCCATCAGTGCTGAAGGTACAGGGCCAGCCTACGAGCAGTACTTC	CAISAEGTGPAYEQYF
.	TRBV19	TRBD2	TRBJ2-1	TGTGCCAGTAGTATCGGGGGGTCAGACTACAATGAGCAGTTCTTC	CASSIGGSDYNEQFF
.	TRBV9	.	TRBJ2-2	TGTGCCAGCAGCGCGTCCTCCAGGGTGTCCGGGGAGCTGTTTTTT	CASSASSRVSGELFF